This is a list of T cell receptor beta chains from one sample in a study of blood T cells in healthy people across ages. Via MiXCR, TCRdb re-called the 5' RACE reads, giving one row per CDR3 protein. The table includes hundreds of thousands of distinct CDR3 sequences, under 55% detected once. Material for sequencing was blood. The source is a man in his sixties in good health. Each CDR3 is given with its conserved first and last residue. Each record gives: J gene, clone size, V gene, D gene, CDR3 DNA, CDR3 protein. The D gene is left open where the match is weak. Clone size is stated in some rows and not others, as once, few, many or a class when expanded.

J gene: TRBJ2-7; clone size: -; V gene: TRBV2; D gene: -; CDR3 DNA: TGTGCCAGCAGCGGGACGAGAACAACGTACAATGAGCAGTACTTC; CDR3 protein: CASSGTRTTYNEQYF
J gene: TRBJ2-1; clone size: -; V gene: TRBV12-3/TRBV12-4; D gene: TRBD1; CDR3 DNA: TGTGCCAGCAGTTTTCTTATAGGGCGGGACAGGGATTTGGTTGAGCAGTTCTTC; CDR3 protein: CASSFLIGRDRDLVEQFF
J gene: TRBJ1-6; clone size: -; V gene: TRBV10-3; D gene: -; CDR3 DNA: TGTGCCATCAGTGACAGCCTAAATTCACCCCTCCACTTT; CDR3 protein: CAISDSLNSPLHF
J gene: TRBJ2-1; clone size: few; V gene: TRBV19; D gene: TRBD1; CDR3 DNA: TGTGCCAGTAGTGAGGGACAGAGGGGCGAGCAGTTCTTC; CDR3 protein: CASSEGQRGEQFF
J gene: TRBJ2-7; clone size: -; V gene: TRBV18; D gene: -; CDR3 DNA: TGTGCCAGCTCACCTCAGGGTCTATATTACGAGCAGTACTTC; CDR3 protein: CASSPQGLYYEQYF
J gene: TRBJ2-1; clone size: -; V gene: TRBV7-2; D gene: -; CDR3 DNA: TGTGCCAGCGGGTTTCGGAGCTCCTACAATGAGCAGTTCTTC; CDR3 protein: CASGFRSSYNEQFF
J gene: TRBJ2-3; clone size: few; V gene: TRBV7-2; D gene: -; CDR3 DNA: TGTGCCAGCAGCGTCAGGGCGGGAGATACGCAGTATTTT; CDR3 protein: CASSVRAGDTQYF
J gene: TRBJ1-2; clone size: -; V gene: TRBV30; D gene: -; CDR3 DNA: TGTGCCTGGAGCCCGGGGCTCTATGGCTACACCTTC; CDR3 protein: CAWSPGLYGYTF
J gene: TRBJ2-7; clone size: once; V gene: TRBV4-1; D gene: TRBD2; CDR3 DNA: TGCGCCAGCAGCCAAAATCGGGGGGCCTACGAGCAGTACTTC; CDR3 protein: CASSQNRGAYEQYF
J gene: TRBJ2-4; clone size: few; V gene: TRBV20-1; D gene: -; CDR3 DNA: TGCAGTGCTAGAGATGTGAGGGATCAGTACTTC; CDR3 protein: CSARDVRDQYF
J gene: TRBJ1-1; clone size: -; V gene: TRBV3-1; D gene: -; CDR3 DNA: TGTGCCAGCAGCCAAGCCCGAGGGGGGCGGAATGAAGCTTTCTTT; CDR3 protein: CASSQARGGRNEAFF
J gene: TRBJ2-7; clone size: few; V gene: TRBV13; D gene: -; CDR3 DNA: TGTGCCAGCAGCTCCTCATACAGGGACTCCTACGAGCAGTACTTC; CDR3 protein: CASSSSYRDSYEQYF
J gene: TRBJ2-7; clone size: -; V gene: TRBV12-3/TRBV12-4; D gene: TRBD1; CDR3 DNA: TGTACCAGCAGTTTAGGTACAGGGGGGTCCTACGAGCAGTACTTC; CDR3 protein: CTSSLGTGGSYEQYF
J gene: TRBJ2-7; clone size: few; V gene: TRBV28; D gene: -; CDR3 DNA: TGTGCCAGCAGTTTATCGGGCAGATACTACGAGCAGTACTTC; CDR3 protein: CASSLSGRYYEQYF
J gene: TRBJ1-1; clone size: few; V gene: TRBV5-1; D gene: TRBD1; CDR3 DNA: TGCGCCAGCAGCTGGACAGGGAGCAACACTGAAGCTTTCTTT; CDR3 protein: CASSWTGSNTEAFF
J gene: TRBJ2-1; clone size: -; V gene: TRBV5-8; D gene: -; CDR3 DNA: TGTGCCAGCAGCTCCGGACGGTCCTTCCAAGAGACCCAGTTCTTC; CDR3 protein: CASSSGRSFQETQFF
J gene: TRBJ2-1; clone size: -; V gene: TRBV7-8; D gene: -; CDR3 DNA: TGTGCCAGCAGCCACCAGGGGACCGTAGGGGATGAGCAGTTCTTC; CDR3 protein: CASSHQGTVGDEQFF
J gene: TRBJ2-3; clone size: few; V gene: TRBV7-9; D gene: -; CDR3 DNA: TGTGCCAGCAGGCCTGCCGGGGGCAGTTCGCAGTATTTT; CDR3 protein: CASRPAGGSSQYF
J gene: TRBJ2-3; clone size: once; V gene: TRBV5-6; D gene: -; CDR3 DNA: TGTGCCAGCAGCTGGGCCGGGACACGATCCTCCGATACGCAGTATTTT; CDR3 protein: CASSWAGTRSSDTQYF
J gene: TRBJ2-7; clone size: few; V gene: TRBV7-2; D gene: TRBD1; CDR3 DNA: TGTGCCAGCAGCCGTCTGGCCCAGACAGGGGCGACCTACGAGCAGTACTTC; CDR3 protein: CASSRLAQTGATYEQYF
J gene: TRBJ1-2; clone size: -; V gene: TRBV20-1; D gene: TRBD1; CDR3 DNA: TGCAGTGCTAGACAGGGGGCATATGGCTACACCTTC; CDR3 protein: CSARQGAYGYTF
J gene: TRBJ1-2; clone size: -; V gene: TRBV27; D gene: TRBD1; CDR3 DNA: TGTGCCAGCAGTTTAAACCCTTGGACAGGGGACAGCAACTATGGCTACACCTTC; CDR3 protein: CASSLNPWTGDSNYGYTF
J gene: TRBJ1-1; clone size: -; V gene: TRBV5-1; D gene: TRBD1; CDR3 DNA: TGCGCCAGCAGCTCGGGGACAGGTTCGATGAACACTGAAGCTTTCTTT; CDR3 protein: CASSSGTGSMNTEAFF
J gene: TRBJ2-3; clone size: -; V gene: TRBV15; D gene: TRBD2; CDR3 DNA: TGTGCCACCAGCAGAAAACTCGGGGGGGCTAGCACAGATACGCAGTATTTT; CDR3 protein: CATSRKLGGASTDTQYF
J gene: TRBJ2-2; clone size: -; V gene: TRBV7-2; D gene: TRBD2; CDR3 DNA: TGTGCCAGCAGCCAAACGACTAGCGGATACACCGGGGAGCTGTTTTTT; CDR3 protein: CASSQTTSGYTGELFF
J gene: TRBJ2-3; clone size: -; V gene: TRBV7-9; D gene: -; CDR3 DNA: TGTGCCAGCAGCTTGAGGACATACACAGATACGCAGTATTTT; CDR3 protein: CASSLRTYTDTQYF
J gene: TRBJ2-4; clone size: few; V gene: TRBV11-3; D gene: TRBD2; CDR3 DNA: TGTGCCAGCAGCTTTACTAGCGGGGTACACATTCAGTACTTC; CDR3 protein: CASSFTSGVHIQYF
J gene: TRBJ2-6; clone size: -; V gene: TRBV28; D gene: -; CDR3 DNA: TGTGCCAGCATGACAGCTCACTCTGGGGCCAACGTCCTGACTTTC; CDR3 protein: CASMTAHSGANVLTF
J gene: TRBJ2-1; clone size: -; V gene: TRBV11-3; D gene: -; CDR3 DNA: TGTGCCAGCAGCCCTACAGGGCACGGACTTTTCGGGGCGGGGTACAATGAGCAGTTCTTC; CDR3 protein: CASSPTGHGLFGAGYNEQFF
J gene: TRBJ2-5; clone size: few; V gene: TRBV5-1; D gene: -; CDR3 DNA: TGCGCCAGCAGCTTGGTAGTACAGGCGAACCAAGAGACCCAGTACTTC; CDR3 protein: CASSLVVQANQETQYF
J gene: TRBJ2-3; clone size: -; V gene: TRBV7-2; D gene: TRBD2; CDR3 DNA: TGTGCCAGCGGGCTAGCGGGCCTCCCCGATACGCAGTATTTT; CDR3 protein: CASGLAGLPDTQYF
J gene: TRBJ2-1; clone size: few; V gene: TRBV4-3; D gene: TRBD2; CDR3 DNA: TGCGCCAGCAGCCATGCGGGGGGGCAATACAATGAGCAGTTCTTC; CDR3 protein: CASSHAGGQYNEQFF
J gene: TRBJ1-4; clone size: few; V gene: TRBV15; D gene: -; CDR3 DNA: TGTGCCACCAGCAGAGGACAGGAGATTGAAAAACTGTTTTTT; CDR3 protein: CATSRGQEIEKLFF
J gene: TRBJ2-7; clone size: few; V gene: TRBV7-2; D gene: -; CDR3 DNA: TGTGCCAGCAGCTTAGGGGGGGCGATTTCCTACGAGCAGTACTTC; CDR3 protein: CASSLGGAISYEQYF
J gene: TRBJ2-7; clone size: -; V gene: TRBV20-1; D gene: TRBD2; CDR3 DNA: TGCAGTGCTAGTGAGGGGCGGGGGGGGTACGAGCAGTACTTC; CDR3 protein: CSASEGRGGYEQYF
J gene: TRBJ2-1; clone size: -; V gene: TRBV29-1; D gene: -; CDR3 DNA: TGCAGCGTTGAAGTTAAGAAGACCCAGTTCTTC; CDR3 protein: CSVEVKKTQFF